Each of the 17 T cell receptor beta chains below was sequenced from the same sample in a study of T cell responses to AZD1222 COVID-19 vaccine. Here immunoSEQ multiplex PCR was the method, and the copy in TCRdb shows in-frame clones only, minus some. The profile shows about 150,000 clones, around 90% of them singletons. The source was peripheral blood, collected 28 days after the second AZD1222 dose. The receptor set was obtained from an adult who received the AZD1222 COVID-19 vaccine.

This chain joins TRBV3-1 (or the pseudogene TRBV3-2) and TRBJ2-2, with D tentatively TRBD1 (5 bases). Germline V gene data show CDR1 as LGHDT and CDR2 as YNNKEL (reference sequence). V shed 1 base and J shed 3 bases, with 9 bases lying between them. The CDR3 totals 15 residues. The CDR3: CASSQGGADTGELFF. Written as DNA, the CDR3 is TGTGCCAGCAGCCAAGGGGGCGCCGACACCGGGGAGCTGTTTTTT.

CDR3 coding DNA: TGTGCCAGCAATTCAGCGGGAGTTGGCGGGGAGCTGTTTTTT. Translated, it gives CASNSAGVGGELFF. The chain employs TRBV28 and TRBJ2-2; 8 bases are a match to TRBD2. The CDR3 extends over 14 amino acids. CDR1 MDHEN and CDR2 SYDVKM come from the germline V gene. J lost 7 bases, V lost 7 bases, and 8 bases had no gene match.

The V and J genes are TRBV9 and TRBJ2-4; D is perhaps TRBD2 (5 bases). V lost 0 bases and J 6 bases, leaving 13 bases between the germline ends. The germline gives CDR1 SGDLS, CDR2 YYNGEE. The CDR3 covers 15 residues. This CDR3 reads CASSVVGEYGNIQYF. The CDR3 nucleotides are TGTGCCAGCAGCGTAGTCGGGGAATACGGAAACATTCAGTACTTC.

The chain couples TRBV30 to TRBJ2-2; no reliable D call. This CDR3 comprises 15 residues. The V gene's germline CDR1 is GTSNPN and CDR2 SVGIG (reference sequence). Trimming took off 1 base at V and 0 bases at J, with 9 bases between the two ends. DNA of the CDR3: TGTGCCTGGAGTGGGCTCTGGACGAACACCGGGGAGCTGTTTTTT. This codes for CAWSGLWTNTGELFF. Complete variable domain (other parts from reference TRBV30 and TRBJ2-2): SQTIHQWPATLVQPVGSPLSLECTVEGTSNPNLYWYRQAAGRGLQLLFYSVGIGQISSEVPQNLSASRPQDRQFILSSKKLLLSDSGFYLCAWSGLWTNTGELFFGEGSRLTVL.

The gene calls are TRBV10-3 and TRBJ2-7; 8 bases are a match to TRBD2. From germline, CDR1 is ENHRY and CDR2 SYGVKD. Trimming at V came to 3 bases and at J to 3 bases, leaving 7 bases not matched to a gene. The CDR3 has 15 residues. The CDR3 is CAISDRLAGVYEQYF. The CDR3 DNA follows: TGTGCCATCAGTGACAGGCTAGCGGGTGTCTACGAGCAGTACTTC.

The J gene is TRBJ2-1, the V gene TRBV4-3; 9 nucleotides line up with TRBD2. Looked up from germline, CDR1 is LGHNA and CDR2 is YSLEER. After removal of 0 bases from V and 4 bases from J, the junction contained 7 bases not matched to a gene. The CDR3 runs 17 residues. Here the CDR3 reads CASSQDVSGSGYNEQFF. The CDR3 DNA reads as TGCGCCAGCAGCCAAGATGTTAGCGGGAGCGGATACAATGAGCAGTTCTTC.

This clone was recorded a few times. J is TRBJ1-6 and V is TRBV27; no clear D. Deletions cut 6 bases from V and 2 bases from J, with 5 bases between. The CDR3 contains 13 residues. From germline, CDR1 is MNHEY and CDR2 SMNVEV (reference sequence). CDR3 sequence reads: CASRGTYNSPLHF. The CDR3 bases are TGTGCCAGCAGGGGCACCTATAATTCACCCCTCCACTTT.

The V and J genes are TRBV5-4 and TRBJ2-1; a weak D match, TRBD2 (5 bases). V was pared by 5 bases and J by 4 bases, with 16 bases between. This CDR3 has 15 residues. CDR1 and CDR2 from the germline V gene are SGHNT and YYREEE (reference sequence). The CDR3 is CASRDAGVGYNEQFF. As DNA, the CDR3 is TGTGCCAGCAGGGACGCCGGGGTAGGTTACAATGAGCAGTTCTTC.

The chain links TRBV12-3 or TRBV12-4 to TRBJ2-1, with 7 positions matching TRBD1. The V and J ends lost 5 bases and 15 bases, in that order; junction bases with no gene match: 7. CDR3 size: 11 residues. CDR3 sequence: CASSPRQGLFF. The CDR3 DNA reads TGTGCCAGCAGTCCGAGACAGGGATTGTTCTTC.

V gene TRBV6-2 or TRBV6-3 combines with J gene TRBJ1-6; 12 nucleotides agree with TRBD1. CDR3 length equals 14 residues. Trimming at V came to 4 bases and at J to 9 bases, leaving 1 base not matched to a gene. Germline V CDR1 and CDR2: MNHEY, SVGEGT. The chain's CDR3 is CASSWDRGLSPLHF. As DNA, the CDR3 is TGTGCCAGCAGTTGGGACAGGGGGCTTTCACCCCTCCACTTT.

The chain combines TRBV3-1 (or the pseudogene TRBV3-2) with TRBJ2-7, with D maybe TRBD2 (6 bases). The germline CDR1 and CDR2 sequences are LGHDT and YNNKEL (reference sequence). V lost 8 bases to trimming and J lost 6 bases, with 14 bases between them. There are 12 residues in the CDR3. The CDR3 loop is CASGGGPSEQYF. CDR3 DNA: TGTGCCAGCGGGGGAGGCCCTTCCGAGCAGTACTTC.

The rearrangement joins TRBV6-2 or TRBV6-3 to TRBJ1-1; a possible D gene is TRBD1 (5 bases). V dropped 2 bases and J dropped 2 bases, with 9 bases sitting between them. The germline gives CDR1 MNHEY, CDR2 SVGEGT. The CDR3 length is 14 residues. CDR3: CASSYEGVNTEAFF. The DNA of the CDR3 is TGTGCCAGCAGTTACGAAGGGGTCAACACTGAAGCTTTCTTT.

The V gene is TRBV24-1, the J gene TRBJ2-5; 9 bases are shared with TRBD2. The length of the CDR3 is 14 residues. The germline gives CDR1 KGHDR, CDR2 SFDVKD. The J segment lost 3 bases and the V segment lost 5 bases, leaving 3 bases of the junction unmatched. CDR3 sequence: CATSGLAGEETQYF. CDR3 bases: TGTGCCACCAGTGGCTTAGCGGGAGAAGAGACCCAGTACTTC.

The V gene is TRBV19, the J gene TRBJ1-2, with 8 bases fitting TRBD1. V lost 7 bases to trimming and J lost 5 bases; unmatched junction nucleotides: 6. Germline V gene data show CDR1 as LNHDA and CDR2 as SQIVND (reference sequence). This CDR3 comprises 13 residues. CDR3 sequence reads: CASKRQGRYGYTF. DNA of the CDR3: TGTGCCAGTAAACGACAGGGGAGGTATGGCTACACCTTC.

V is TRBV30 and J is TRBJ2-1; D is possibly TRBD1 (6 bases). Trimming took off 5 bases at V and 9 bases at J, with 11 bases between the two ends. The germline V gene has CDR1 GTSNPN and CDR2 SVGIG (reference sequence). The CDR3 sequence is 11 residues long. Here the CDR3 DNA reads TGTGCCTGGGGACAGCTGGCTGAGCAGTTCTTC. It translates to CAWGQLAEQFF.

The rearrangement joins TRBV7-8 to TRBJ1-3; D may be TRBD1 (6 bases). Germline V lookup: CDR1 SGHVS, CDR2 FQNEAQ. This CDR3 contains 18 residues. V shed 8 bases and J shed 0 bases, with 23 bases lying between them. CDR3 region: CASGTQTFEGGSGNTIYF. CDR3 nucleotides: TGTGCCAGCGGCACCCAGACGTTCGAAGGGGGCTCTGGAAACACCATATATTTT.

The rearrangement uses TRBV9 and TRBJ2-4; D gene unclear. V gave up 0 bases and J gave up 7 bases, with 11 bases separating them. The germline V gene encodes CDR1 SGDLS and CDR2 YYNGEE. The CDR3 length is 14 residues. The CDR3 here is CASSVATDGNIQYF. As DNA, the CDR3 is TGTGCCAGCAGCGTAGCAACGGACGGGAACATTCAGTACTTC. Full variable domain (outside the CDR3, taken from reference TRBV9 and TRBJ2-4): DSGVTQTPKHLITATGQRVTLRCSPRSGDLSVYWYQQSLDQGLQFLIQYYNGEERAKGNILERFSAQQFPDLHSELNLSSLELGDSALYFCASSVATDGNIQYFGAGTRLSVL.